Only one count was recorded for the clone carrying this T cell receptor (beta chain). The sample originates from a study of T cell changes during pregnancy in multiple sclerosis. The CDR3 sequence is 17 residues long. Germline CDR1 is SGHRS and CDR2 is YFSETQ. J gave up 0 bases and V 4 bases, and 7 bases lay outside the gene matches. This table comes from immunoSEQ multiplex PCR, and its TCRdb copy is limited to in-frame clones, with some not included. The data show around 44,000 clones, around 91% seen once. Source: CD8+ T cells from peripheral blood mononuclear cells, taken in the first trimester of pregnancy. The source is a female donor with multiple sclerosis, enrolled in a pregnancy study. The rearrangement joins TRBV5-1 to TRBJ2-4; 10 positions agree with TRBD1. CDR3 nucleotide sequence: TGCGCCAGCAGCGAAGGACAGGGGGGCCTAGCCAAAAACATTCAGTACTTC. The encoded protein is CASSEGQGGLAKNIQYF.